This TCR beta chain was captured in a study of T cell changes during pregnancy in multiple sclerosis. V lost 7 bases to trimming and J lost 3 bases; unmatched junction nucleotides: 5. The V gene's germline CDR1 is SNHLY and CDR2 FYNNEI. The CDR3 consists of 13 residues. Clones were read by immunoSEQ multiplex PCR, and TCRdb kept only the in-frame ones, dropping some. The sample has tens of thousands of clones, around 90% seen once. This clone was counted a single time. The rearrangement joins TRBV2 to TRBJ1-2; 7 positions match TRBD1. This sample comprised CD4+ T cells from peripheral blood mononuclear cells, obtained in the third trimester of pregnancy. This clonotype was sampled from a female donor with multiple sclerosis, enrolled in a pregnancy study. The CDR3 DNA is TGTGCCAGCATCGAGACAGGGTACTATGGCTACACCTTC. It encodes CASIETGYYGYTF. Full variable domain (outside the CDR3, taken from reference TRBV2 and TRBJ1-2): EPEVTQTPSHQVTQMGQEVILRCVPISNHLYFYWYRQILGQKVEFLVSFYNNEISEKSEIFDDQFSVERPDGSNFTLKIRSTKLEDSAMYFCASIETGYYGYTFGSGTRLTVV.